This T cell receptor (beta chain) was recovered during a study of radiotherapy plus CTLA-4 blockade in lung cancer. As for the study in general: Objective responses were recorded in about 17% of patients, with disease control recorded in around 30%. Findings of the study overall: TCR clones from tumors expanded in blood after radiotherapy plus ipilimumab.

Using immunoSEQ multiplex PCR, the repertoire was profiled, and TCRdb retains in-frame clones only, with some absent. The sample yields approximately 52,000 clones, 77% seen once. Concerning this clone: The antigen remains unidentified.

In germline, CDR1 is MNHEY, CDR2 SVGAGI. Trimming pared 6 bases from V and 3 bases from J, leaving 15 bases between. This CDR3 is built from 15 residues. The V gene is TRBV6-5, the J gene TRBJ1-5; unclear D gene. The sequence was collected from a human donor with non-small cell lung cancer whose response to radiotherapy plus ipilimumab could not be evaluated. The material was peripheral blood, obtained from a patient treated with radiotherapy plus ipilimumab. The DNA for the CDR3 is TGTGCCAGCAGCCCCGGACTGAACTCCAATCAGCCCCAGCATTTT. It yields the protein CASSPGLNSNQPQHF.